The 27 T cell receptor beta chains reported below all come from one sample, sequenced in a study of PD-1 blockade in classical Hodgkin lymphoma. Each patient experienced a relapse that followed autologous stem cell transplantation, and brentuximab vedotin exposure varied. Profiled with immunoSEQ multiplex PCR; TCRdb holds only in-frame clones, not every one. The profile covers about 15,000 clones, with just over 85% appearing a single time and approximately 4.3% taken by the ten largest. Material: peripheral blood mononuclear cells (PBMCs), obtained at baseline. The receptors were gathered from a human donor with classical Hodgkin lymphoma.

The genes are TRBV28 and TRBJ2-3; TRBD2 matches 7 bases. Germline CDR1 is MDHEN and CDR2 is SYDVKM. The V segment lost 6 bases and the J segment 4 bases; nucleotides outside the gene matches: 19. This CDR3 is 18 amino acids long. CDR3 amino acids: CASRPYRRGSEMSDTQYF. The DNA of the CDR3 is TGTGCCAGCAGACCCTACCGGCGCGGGAGTGAAATGTCAGATACGCAGTATTTT.

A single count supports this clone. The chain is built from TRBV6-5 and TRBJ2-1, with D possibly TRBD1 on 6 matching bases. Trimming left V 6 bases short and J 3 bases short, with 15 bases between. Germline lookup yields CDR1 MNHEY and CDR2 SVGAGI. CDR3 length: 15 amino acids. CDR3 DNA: TGTGCCAGCAGCCAGGGGCTATGGGGCTACAATGAGCAGTTCTTC. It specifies CASSQGLWGYNEQFF.

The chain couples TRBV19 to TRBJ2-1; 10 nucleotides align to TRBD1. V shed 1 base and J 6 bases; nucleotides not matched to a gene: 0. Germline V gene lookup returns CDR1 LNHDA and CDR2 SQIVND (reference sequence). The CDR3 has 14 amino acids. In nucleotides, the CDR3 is TGTGCCAGTAGTATAGGGACAGGGGGCAATGAGCAGTTCTTC. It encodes CASSIGTGGNEQFF.

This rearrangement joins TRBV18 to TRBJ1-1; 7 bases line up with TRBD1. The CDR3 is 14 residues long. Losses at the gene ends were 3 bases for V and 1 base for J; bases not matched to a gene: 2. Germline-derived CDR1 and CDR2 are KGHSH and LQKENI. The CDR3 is CASSPGQKNTEAFF. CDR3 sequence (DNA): TGTGCCAGCTCACCGGGACAGAAGAACACTGAAGCTTTCTTT.

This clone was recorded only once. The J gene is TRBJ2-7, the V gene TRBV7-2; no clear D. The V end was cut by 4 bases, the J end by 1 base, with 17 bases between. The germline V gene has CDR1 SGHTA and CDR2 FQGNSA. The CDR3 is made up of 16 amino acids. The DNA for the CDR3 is TGTGCCAGCAGCTCCCTAAATACTTATCGGTCCTACGAGCAGTACTTC. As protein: CASSSLNTYRSYEQYF.

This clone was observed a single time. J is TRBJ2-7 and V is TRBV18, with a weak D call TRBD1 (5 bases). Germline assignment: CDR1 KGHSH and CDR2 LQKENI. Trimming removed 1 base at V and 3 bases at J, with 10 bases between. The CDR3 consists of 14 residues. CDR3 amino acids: CASSPQGNYYEQYF. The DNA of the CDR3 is TGTGCCAGCTCACCACAGGGGAATTACTACGAGCAGTACTTC.

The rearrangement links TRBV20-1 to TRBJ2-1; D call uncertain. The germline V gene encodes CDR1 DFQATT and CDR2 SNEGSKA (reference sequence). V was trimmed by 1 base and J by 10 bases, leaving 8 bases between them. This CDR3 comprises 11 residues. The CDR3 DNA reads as TGCAGTGCTAGAGCTGGCAGGGAGCAGTTCTTC. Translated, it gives CSARAGREQFF.

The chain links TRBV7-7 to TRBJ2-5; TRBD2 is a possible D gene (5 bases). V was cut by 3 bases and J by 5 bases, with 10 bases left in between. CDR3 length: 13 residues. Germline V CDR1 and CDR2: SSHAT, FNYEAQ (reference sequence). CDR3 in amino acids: CASSLRVRETQYF. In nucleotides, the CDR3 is TGTGCCAGCAGCTTGCGGGTTCGGGAGACCCAGTACTTC.

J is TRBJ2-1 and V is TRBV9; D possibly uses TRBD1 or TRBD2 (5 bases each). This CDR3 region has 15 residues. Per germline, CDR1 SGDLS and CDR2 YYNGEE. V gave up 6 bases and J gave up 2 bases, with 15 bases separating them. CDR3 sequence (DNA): TGTGCCAGCACCCTAGTGGGGGACCCCTACAATGAGCAGTTCTTC. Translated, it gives CASTLVGDPYNEQFF. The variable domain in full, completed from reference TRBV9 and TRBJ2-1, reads DSGVTQTPKHLITATGQRVTLRCSPRSGDLSVYWYQQSLDQGLQFLIQYYNGEERAKGNILERFSAQQFPDLHSELNLSSLELGDSALYFCASTLVGDPYNEQFFGPGTRLTVL.

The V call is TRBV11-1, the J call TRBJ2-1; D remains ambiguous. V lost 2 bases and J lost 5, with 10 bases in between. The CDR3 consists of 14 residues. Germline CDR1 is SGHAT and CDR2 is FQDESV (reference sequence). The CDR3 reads CASSLTTLNNEQFF. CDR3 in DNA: TGTGCCAGCAGCTTAACGACCCTCAACAATGAGCAGTTCTTC.

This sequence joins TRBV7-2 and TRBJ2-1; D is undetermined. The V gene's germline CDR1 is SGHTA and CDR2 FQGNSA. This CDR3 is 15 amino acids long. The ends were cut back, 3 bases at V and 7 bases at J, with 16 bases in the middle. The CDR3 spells CASSFVALSNNEQFF. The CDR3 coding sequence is TGTGCCAGCAGCTTTGTAGCCCTCTCTAATAATGAGCAGTTCTTC.

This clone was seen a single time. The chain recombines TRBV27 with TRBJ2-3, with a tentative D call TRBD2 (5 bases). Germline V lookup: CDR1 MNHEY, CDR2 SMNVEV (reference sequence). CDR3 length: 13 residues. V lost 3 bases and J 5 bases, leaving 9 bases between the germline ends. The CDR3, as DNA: TGTGCCAGCAGTTTCGGGGATCTAGATACGCAGTATTTT. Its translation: CASSFGDLDTQYF.

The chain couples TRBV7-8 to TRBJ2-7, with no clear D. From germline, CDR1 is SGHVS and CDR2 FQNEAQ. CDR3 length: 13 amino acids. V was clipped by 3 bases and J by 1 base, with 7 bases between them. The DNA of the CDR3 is TGTGCCAGCAGCTTCCGGCCGTCCTACGAGCAGTACTTC. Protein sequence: CASSFRPSYEQYF.

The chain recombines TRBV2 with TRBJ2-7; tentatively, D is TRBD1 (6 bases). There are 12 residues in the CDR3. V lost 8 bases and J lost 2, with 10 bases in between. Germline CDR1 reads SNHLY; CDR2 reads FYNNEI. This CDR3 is CASRTDTYEQYF. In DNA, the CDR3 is TGTGCCAGCCGGACAGACACCTACGAGCAGTACTTC. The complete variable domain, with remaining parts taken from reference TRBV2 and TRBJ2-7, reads EPEVTQTPSHQVTQMGQEVILRCVPISNHLYFYWYRQILGQKVEFLVSFYNNEISEKSEIFDDQFSVERPDGSNFTLKIRSTKLEDSAMYFCASRTDTYEQYFGPGTRLTVT.

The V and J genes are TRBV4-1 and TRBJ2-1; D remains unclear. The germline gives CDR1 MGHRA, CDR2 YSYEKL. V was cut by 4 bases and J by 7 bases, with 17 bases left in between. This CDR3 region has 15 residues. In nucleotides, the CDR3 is TGCGCCAGCAGCCCTTCAGTCACAGTAGGTAATGAGCAGTTCTTC. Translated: CASSPSVTVGNEQFF.

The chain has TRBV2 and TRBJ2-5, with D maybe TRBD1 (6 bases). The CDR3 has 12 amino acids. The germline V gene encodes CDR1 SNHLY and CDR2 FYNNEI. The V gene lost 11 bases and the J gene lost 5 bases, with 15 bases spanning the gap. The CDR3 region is CARTNRAETQYF. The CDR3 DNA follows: TGTGCCCGTACGAACAGGGCGGAGACCCAGTACTTC. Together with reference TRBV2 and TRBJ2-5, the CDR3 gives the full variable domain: EPEVTQTPSHQVTQMGQEVILRCVPISNHLYFYWYRQILGQKVEFLVSFYNNEISEKSEIFDDQFSVERPDGSNFTLKIRSTKLEDSAMYFCARTNRAETQYFGPGTRLLVL.

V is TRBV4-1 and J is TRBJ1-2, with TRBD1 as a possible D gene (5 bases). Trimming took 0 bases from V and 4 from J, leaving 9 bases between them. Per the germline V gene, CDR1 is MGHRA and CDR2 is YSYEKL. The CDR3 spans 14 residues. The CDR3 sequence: CASSQDPGPYGYTF. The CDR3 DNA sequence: TGCGCCAGCAGCCAAGATCCGGGACCCTATGGCTACACCTTC.

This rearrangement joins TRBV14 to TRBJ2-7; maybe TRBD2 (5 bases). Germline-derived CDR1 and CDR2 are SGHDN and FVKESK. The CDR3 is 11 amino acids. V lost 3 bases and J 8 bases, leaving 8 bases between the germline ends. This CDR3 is CASSHTGKQYF. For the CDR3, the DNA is TGTGCCAGCAGCCATACGGGGAAGCAGTACTTC.

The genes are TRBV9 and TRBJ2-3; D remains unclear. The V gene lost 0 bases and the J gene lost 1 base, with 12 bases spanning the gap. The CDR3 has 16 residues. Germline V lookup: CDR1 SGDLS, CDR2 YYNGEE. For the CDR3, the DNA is TGTGCCAGCAGCGTAGCTGGGAAGTGGGGCACAGATACGCAGTATTTT. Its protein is CASSVAGKWGTDTQYF.

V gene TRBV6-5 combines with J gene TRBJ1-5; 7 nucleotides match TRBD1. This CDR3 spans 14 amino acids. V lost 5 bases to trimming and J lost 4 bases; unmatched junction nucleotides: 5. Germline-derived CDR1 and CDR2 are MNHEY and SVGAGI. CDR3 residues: CASSQGTANQPQHF. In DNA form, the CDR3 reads TGTGCCAGCAGTCAAGGGACAGCGAATCAGCCCCAGCATTTT.

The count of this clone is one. The CDR3 sequence is CASSDLAGGPKQYF. Here the CDR3 DNA reads TGTGCCAGCAGCGATCTAGCGGGAGGGCCCAAGCAGTACTTC. The rearrangement links TRBV7-2 to TRBJ2-7, with 12 nucleotides matching TRBD2. The CDR3 covers 14 residues. CDR1 and CDR2 (germline): SGHTA, FQGNSA. With 5 bases clipped from V and 8 bases from J, the junction kept 7 bases outside the gene matches. Together with reference TRBV7-2 and TRBJ2-7, the CDR3 gives the full variable domain: GAGVSQSPSNKVTEKGKDVELRCDPISGHTALYWYRQSLGQGLEFLIYFQGNSAPDKSGLPSDRFSAERTGGSVSTLTIQRTQQEDSAVYLCASSDLAGGPKQYFGPGTRLTVT.

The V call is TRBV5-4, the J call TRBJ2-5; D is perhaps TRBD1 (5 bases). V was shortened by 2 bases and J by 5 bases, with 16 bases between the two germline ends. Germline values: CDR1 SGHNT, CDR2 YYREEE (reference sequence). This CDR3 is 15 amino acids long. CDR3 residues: CASSLQAGPSETQYF. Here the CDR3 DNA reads TGTGCCAGCAGCTTACAGGCCGGGCCTTCGGAGACCCAGTACTTC.

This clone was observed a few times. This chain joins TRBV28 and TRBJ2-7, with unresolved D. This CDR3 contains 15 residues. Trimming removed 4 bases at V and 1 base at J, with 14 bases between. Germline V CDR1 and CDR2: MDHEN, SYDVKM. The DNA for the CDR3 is TGTGCCAGCAGTTCCAATCGTCGGTTATCCTACGAGCAGTACTTC. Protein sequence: CASSSNRRLSYEQYF. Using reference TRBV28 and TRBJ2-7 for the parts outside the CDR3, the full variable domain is DVKVTQSSRYLVKRTGEKVFLECVQDMDHENMFWYRQDPGLGLRLIYFSYDVKMKEKGDIPEGYSVSREKKERFSLILESASTNQTSMYLCASSSNRRLSYEQYFGPGTRLTVT.

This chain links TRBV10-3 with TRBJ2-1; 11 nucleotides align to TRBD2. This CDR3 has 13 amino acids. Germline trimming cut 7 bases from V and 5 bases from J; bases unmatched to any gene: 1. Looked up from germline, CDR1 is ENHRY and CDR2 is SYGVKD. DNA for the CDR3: TGTGCCATCAAACTAGCGGGGGACAATGAGCAGTTCTTC. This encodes CAIKLAGDNEQFF.

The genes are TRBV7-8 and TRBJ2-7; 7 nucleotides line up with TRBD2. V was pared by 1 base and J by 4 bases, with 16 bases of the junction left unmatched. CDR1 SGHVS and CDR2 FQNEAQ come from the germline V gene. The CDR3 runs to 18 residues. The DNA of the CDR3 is TGTGCCAGCAGCTTAGGGCCGGGAGGAGGACTACCCGGTTACGAGCAGTACTTC. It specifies CASSLGPGGGLPGYEQYF.

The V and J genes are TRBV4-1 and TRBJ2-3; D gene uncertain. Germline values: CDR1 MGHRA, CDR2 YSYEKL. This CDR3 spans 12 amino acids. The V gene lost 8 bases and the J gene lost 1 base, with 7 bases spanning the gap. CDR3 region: CASSSGTDTQYF. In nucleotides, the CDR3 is TGCGCCAGCTCCTCAGGCACAGATACGCAGTATTTT.

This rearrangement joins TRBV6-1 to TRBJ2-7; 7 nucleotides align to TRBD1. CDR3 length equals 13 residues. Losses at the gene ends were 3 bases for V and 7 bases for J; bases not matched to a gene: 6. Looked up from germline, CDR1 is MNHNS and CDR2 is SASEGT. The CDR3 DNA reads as TGTGCCAGCAGTGATACAGGGGAAGGGGAGCAGTACTTC. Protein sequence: CASSDTGEGEQYF.